The present entry profiles one TCR beta chain with its context. This sample stems from a study of blood T cell repertoires in COVID-19. Study-wide background: Samples taken during acute and convalescent COVID-19 were collected in the United States, Italy and Spain. T cells, B-cell-depleted T cells, or PBMCs supplied cDNA or gDNA.

Original handling: Reference gene primer amplification gave estimated nucleated cell counts. Some clones are missing from TCRdb's copy, which holds only in-frame ones; the method was immunoSEQ multiplex PCR. The V and J calls and clone size come from that table; D and trimming were worked out from the DNA. The data show 120,000 or so clones, approximately 90% seen once. Germline V gene lookup returns CDR1 SGHDT and CDR2 YYEEEE. The CDR3 is made up of 14 amino acids. V lost 3 bases to trimming and J lost 7 bases, with 13 bases between them. The rearrangement uses TRBV5-6 and TRBJ2-2; D perhaps matches TRBD2 (6 bases). The sample was peripheral blood. The TCR originated in a woman older than 75 with acute or convalescent COVID-19. CDR3 amino acids: CASSSGGTDGELFF. The CDR3 DNA sequence: TGTGCCAGCAGCTCCGGGGGTACAGACGGGGAGCTGTTTTTT. The full variable domain, in which reference TRBV5-6 and TRBJ2-2 provide the parts outside the CDR3, is DAGVTQSPTHLIKTRGQQVTLRCSPKSGHDTVSWYQQALGQGPQFIFQYYEEEERQRGNFPDRFSGHQFPNYSSELNVNALLLGDSALYLCASSSGGTDGELFFGEGSRLTVL.